The 23 T cell receptor beta chains reported below all come from one sample, sequenced in a study of cytomegalovirus exposure and HLA in healthy donors. PCR was performed using 60 Vbeta and 13 Jbeta primers. Measured with immunoSEQ multiplex PCR; TCRdb has only the in-frame clones, and not every one. The sample includes under 250,000 clones, 75% to 85% of them seen just once. Material: PBMCs. Source of these receptors: a woman aged 60 to 75 in good health and CMV-seropositive.

This clone was picked up a small number of times. This chain joins TRBV7-3 and TRBJ2-1; a weak D match, TRBD1 (6 bases). The germline gives CDR1 SGHTA, CDR2 FQGTGA. CDR3 length: 13 residues. V shed 5 bases and J shed 10 bases, with 15 bases lying between them. This CDR3 is CASSTPPTGEQFF. CDR3 DNA: TGTGCCAGCAGCACTCCGCCCACAGGGGAGCAGTTCTTC.

V is TRBV9 and J is TRBJ2-5; D ambiguous. The CDR3 is made up of 15 amino acids. The germline V and J ends were trimmed by 0 bases and 3 bases, with 12 bases remaining between them. Germline V lookup: CDR1 SGDLS, CDR2 YYNGEE. The CDR3 sequence: CASSVGSLSKETQYF. The CDR3 DNA follows: TGTGCCAGCAGCGTAGGGTCCCTAAGTAAAGAGACCCAGTACTTC.

The rearrangement joins TRBV6-1 to TRBJ2-1; the match to TRBD2 covers 9 bases. This CDR3 spans 19 amino acids. Trimming removed 4 bases from V and 0 bases from J; junction bases left unmatched: 13. From germline, CDR1 is MNHNS and CDR2 SASEGT. The CDR3: CASSGIAGVTFGSYNEQFF. The DNA for the CDR3 is TGTGCCAGCAGTGGTATAGCGGGAGTTACCTTTGGCTCCTACAATGAGCAGTTCTTC.

V is TRBV28 and J is TRBJ1-4; tentative D call: TRBD1 (6 bases). The CDR3 is made up of 15 amino acids. CDR1 and CDR2 from the germline V gene are MDHEN and SYDVKM. Trimming removed 7 bases at V and 4 bases at J, with 16 bases between. CDR3 region: CASTNYQGSNEKLFF. The CDR3 DNA is TGTGCCAGCACCAATTACCAGGGGAGTAATGAAAAACTGTTTTTT.

This rearrangement joins TRBV11-2 to TRBJ2-5; 9 bases align to TRBD2. V was clipped by 2 bases and J by 3 bases; unmatched bases: 4. This CDR3 has 15 residues. Per germline, CDR1 SGHAT and CDR2 FQNNGV. CDR3 DNA sequence: TGTGCCAGCAGCTTACTGATAGCGGGGGAAGAGACCCAGTACTTC. It encodes CASSLLIAGEETQYF.

Ten or more counts support this clone. V is TRBV28 and J is TRBJ2-7; D might be TRBD1 (6 bases). The CDR3 extends over 13 amino acids. Germline CDR1 reads MDHEN; CDR2 reads SYDVKM. V was trimmed by 7 bases and J by 3 bases, leaving 13 bases between them. The CDR3 protein is CASTTLGGYEQYF. As DNA, the CDR3 is TGTGCCAGCACTACCCTAGGGGGCTACGAGCAGTACTTC.

CDR3 in amino acids: CASRRGDRNQPQHF. DNA of the CDR3: TGTGCCAGCAGGAGAGGGGACAGAAATCAGCCCCAGCATTTT. The chain carries TRBV2 and TRBJ1-5; 7 bases align to TRBD1. Per the germline V gene, CDR1 is SNHLY and CDR2 is FYNNEI. This CDR3 region has 14 residues. V lost 6 bases, J lost 4 bases, and 6 bases stayed unmatched. Complete variable domain (other parts from reference TRBV2 and TRBJ1-5): EPEVTQTPSHQVTQMGQEVILRCVPISNHLYFYWYRQILGQKVEFLVSFYNNEISEKSEIFDDQFSVERPDGSNFTLKIRSTKLEDSAMYFCASRRGDRNQPQHFGDGTRLSIL.

The chain carries TRBV19 and TRBJ1-3, with D possibly being TRBD1 (6 bases). Germline values: CDR1 LNHDA, CDR2 SQIVND (reference sequence). V dropped 10 bases and J dropped 0 bases, with 16 bases sitting between them. The CDR3 contains 15 residues. CDR3 in amino acids: CATTLDSFSGNTIYF. CDR3 DNA sequence: TGTGCCACCACGCTGGACAGCTTCTCTGGAAACACCATATATTTT. The full variable domain, with the rest looked up from reference TRBV19 and TRBJ1-3, is DGGITQSPKYLFRKEGQNVTLSCEQNLNHDAMYWYRQDPGQGLRLIYYSQIVNDFQKGDIAEGYSVSREKKESFPLTVTSAQKNPTAFYLCATTLDSFSGNTIYFGEGSWLTVV.

The DNA for the CDR3 is TGCGCCAGCAAACGGGACAGGAGCACAGATACGCAGTATTTT. Translation gives CASKRDRSTDTQYF. This chain connects TRBV5-1 to TRBJ2-3, with TRBD1 matching over 8 bases. Trimming removed 6 bases from V and 0 bases from J; junction bases left unmatched: 3. Germline CDR1 is SGHRS and CDR2 is YFSETQ. CDR3 length: 14 residues.

CDR3 DNA sequence: TGTGCCAGCAGTGGGCTAGCGGGGGTTTACAATGAGCAGTTCTTC. It translates to CASSGLAGVYNEQFF. The chain is built from TRBV6-1 and TRBJ2-1; TRBD2 matches at 10 bases. The CDR3 is made up of 15 amino acids. J was trimmed by 4 bases and V by 4 bases; bases with no gene match: 4. Germline values: CDR1 MNHNS, CDR2 SASEGT.

This chain joins TRBV6-5 and TRBJ1-1; 7 bases match TRBD1. This CDR3 spans 15 amino acids. Trimming took 6 bases from V and 10 from J; bases not matched to a gene: 17. Germline V CDR1 and CDR2: MNHEY, SVGAGI. The CDR3 reads CASRSLSTGLVGAFF. In nucleotides, the CDR3 is TGTGCCAGCAGATCCCTCTCGACAGGGTTGGTTGGAGCTTTCTTT.

The chain recombines TRBV10-1 with TRBJ2-7, with 8 bases matching TRBD1. Germline CDR1 reads WNHNN; CDR2 reads SYGVQD (reference sequence). This CDR3 is 14 amino acids long. V shed 7 bases and J 3 bases; nucleotides not matched to a gene: 8. In DNA form, the CDR3 reads TGCGCCAGCATCCGCGACAGGGGTAACTACGAGCAGTACTTC. As protein: CASIRDRGNYEQYF.

This clone was observed a few times. This chain links TRBV7-3 with TRBJ2-5; TRBD2 is a possible D gene (6 bases). This CDR3 comprises 14 residues. Trimming left V 5 bases short and J 2 bases short, with 12 bases between. CDR1 is SGHTA and CDR2 is FQGTGA in the germline V gene. The CDR3 loop reads CASSPGTWQETQYF. The CDR3 DNA reads TGTGCCAGCAGCCCCGGGACTTGGCAAGAGACCCAGTACTTC.

The J gene is TRBJ1-4, the V gene TRBV19, with 10 bases that match TRBD1. The CDR3 length is 14 residues. V lost 4 bases, J lost 8 bases, and 4 bases stayed unmatched. Germline loops: CDR1 LNHDA, CDR2 SQIVND (reference sequence). DNA for the CDR3: TGTGCCAGTAGTAGACAGGGGGCCGGGGAAAAACTGTTTTTT. It translates to CASSRQGAGEKLFF.

This chain joins TRBV29-1 and TRBJ1-4, with 7 positions matching TRBD1. The germline gives CDR1 SQVTM, CDR2 ANQGSEA. The CDR3 length is 13 residues. The J segment lost 8 bases and the V segment lost 5 bases, leaving 8 bases of the junction unmatched. DNA for the CDR3: TGCAGCGTTCTACGACAGGGTTACGAAAAACTGTTTTTT. It codes for CSVLRQGYEKLFF.

There are a few counts of this clone. The chain is built from TRBV5-4 and TRBJ2-1; the match to TRBD2 covers 9 bases. CDR1 SGHNT and CDR2 YYREEE come from the germline V gene (reference sequence). With 1 base clipped from V and 7 bases from J, the junction kept 0 bases outside the gene matches. The CDR3 is 13 residues long. CDR3 nucleotide sequence: TGTGCCAGCAGCTTGACTAGCGGGAATGAGCAGTTCTTC. It translates to CASSLTSGNEQFF.

V is TRBV9 and J is TRBJ2-1, with TRBD1 identical over 7 bases. Germline V gene sequence: CDR1 SGDLS, CDR2 YYNGEE. The ends lost 4 bases at V and 5 bases at J; junction bases unmatched: 6. This CDR3 is 14 amino acids long. In nucleotides, the CDR3 is TGTGCCAGCAGCTTTGGGGACAGCAACAATGAGCAGTTCTTC. As protein: CASSFGDSNNEQFF. Full variable domain (rest looked up from reference TRBV9 and TRBJ2-1): DSGVTQTPKHLITATGQRVTLRCSPRSGDLSVYWYQQSLDQGLQFLIQYYNGEERAKGNILERFSAQQFPDLHSELNLSSLELGDSALYFCASSFGDSNNEQFFGPGTRLTVL.

J is TRBJ2-7 and V is TRBV27; TRBD1 agrees at 9 bases. The CDR3 loop spans 16 amino acids. With V trimmed by 6 bases and J by 2 bases, 11 bases remained unmatched. Germline CDR1 MNHEY, CDR2 SMNVEV (reference sequence). Here the CDR3 DNA reads TGTGCCAGCAGGGTAAGGGGGGACAGGGTTACCTACGAGCAGTACTTC. Translated: CASRVRGDRVTYEQYF.

The chain is built from TRBV28 and TRBJ1-1; 7 bases are a match to TRBD1. This CDR3 has 12 residues. V trimming: 2 bases; J trimming: 11 bases; junction bases outside the gene matches: 5. In germline, CDR1 is MDHEN, CDR2 SYDVKM. The CDR3 loop reads CASSLTGAGAFF. CDR3 DNA: TGTGCCAGCAGTTTAACAGGGGCCGGGGCTTTCTTT.

The chain links TRBV5-1 to TRBJ2-1; unclear D gene. The CDR3 consists of 15 residues. The V end was cut by 0 bases, the J end by 0 bases, with 7 bases between. CDR1 SGHRS and CDR2 YFSETQ come from the germline V gene. The CDR3, as DNA: TGCGCCAGCAGCTTGGGTGTCGGCTCCTACAATGAGCAGTTCTTC. Its translation is CASSLGVGSYNEQFF.

The V gene is TRBV11-1, the J gene TRBJ1-1, with D possibly being TRBD1 (5 bases). V was cut by 1 base and J by 1 base, with 13 bases left in between. The CDR3 has 16 residues. From germline, CDR1 is SGHAT and CDR2 FQDESV (reference sequence). CDR3 DNA sequence: TGTGCCAGCAGCTTAGGGGTGGGGCCGACGAACACTGAAGCTTTCTTT. Translation gives CASSLGVGPTNTEAFF.

CDR3 residues: CAWSSGTSGRRSSYNEQFF. The CDR3 DNA is TGTGCCTGGAGTTCCGGGACTAGCGGCCGTCGCAGCTCCTACAATGAGCAGTTCTTC. This chain connects TRBV30 to TRBJ2-1; 11 positions match TRBD2. The CDR3 is made up of 19 amino acids. Germline CDR1 is GTSNPN and CDR2 is SVGIG (reference sequence). Trimming took 2 bases from V and 0 from J; bases not matched to a gene: 12. The whole variable domain, filled in from reference TRBV30 and TRBJ2-1, reads SQTIHQWPATLVQPVGSPLSLECTVEGTSNPNLYWYRQAAGRGLQLLFYSVGIGQISSEVPQNLSASRPQDRQFILSSKKLLLSDSGFYLCAWSSGTSGRRSSYNEQFFGPGTRLTVL.

This clone has a single count. This sequence joins TRBV5-1 and TRBJ2-7; 7 nucleotides agree with TRBD2. The CDR3 sequence is 15 residues long. CDR1 and CDR2 from the germline V gene are SGHRS and YFSETQ. V lost 0 bases to trimming and J lost 5 bases; unmatched junction nucleotides: 8. The DNA of the CDR3 is TGCGCCAGCAGCTTGGTAGGCCAGCGGGACCACGAGCAGTACTTC. It translates to CASSLVGQRDHEQYF.